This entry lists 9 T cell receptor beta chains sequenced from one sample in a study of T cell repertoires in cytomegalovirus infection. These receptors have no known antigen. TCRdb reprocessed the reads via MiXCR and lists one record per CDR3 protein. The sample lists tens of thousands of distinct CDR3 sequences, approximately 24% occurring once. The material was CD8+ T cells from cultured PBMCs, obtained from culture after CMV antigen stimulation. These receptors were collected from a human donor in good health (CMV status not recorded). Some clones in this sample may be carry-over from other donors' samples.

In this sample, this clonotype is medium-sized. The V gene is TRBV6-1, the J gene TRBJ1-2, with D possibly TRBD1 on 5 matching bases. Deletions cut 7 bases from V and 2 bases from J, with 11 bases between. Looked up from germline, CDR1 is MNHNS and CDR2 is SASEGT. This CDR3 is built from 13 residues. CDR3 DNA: TGTGCCAGCACCGACAGTCAAAACTATGGCTACACCTTC. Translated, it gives CASTDSQNYGYTF.

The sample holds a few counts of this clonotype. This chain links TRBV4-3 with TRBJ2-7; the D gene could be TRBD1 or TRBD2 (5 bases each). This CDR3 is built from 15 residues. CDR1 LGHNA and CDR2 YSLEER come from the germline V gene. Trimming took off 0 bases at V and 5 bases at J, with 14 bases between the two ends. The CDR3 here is CASSQERGFVDEQYF. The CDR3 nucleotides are TGCGCCAGCAGCCAAGAGAGGGGTTTTGTTGACGAGCAGTACTTC.

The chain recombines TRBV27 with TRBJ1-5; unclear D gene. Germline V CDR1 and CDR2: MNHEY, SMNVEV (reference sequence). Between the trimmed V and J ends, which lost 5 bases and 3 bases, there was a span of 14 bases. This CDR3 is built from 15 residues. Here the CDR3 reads CASSRAPGDNQPQHF. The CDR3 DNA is TGTGCCAGCAGTAGGGCCCCTGGGGACAATCAGCCCCAGCATTTT.

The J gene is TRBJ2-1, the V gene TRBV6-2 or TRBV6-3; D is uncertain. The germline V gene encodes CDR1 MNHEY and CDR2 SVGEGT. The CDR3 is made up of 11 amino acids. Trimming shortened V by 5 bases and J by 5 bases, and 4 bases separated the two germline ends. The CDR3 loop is CASSMNNEQFF. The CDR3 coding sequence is TGTGCCAGCAGTATGAACAATGAGCAGTTCTTC.

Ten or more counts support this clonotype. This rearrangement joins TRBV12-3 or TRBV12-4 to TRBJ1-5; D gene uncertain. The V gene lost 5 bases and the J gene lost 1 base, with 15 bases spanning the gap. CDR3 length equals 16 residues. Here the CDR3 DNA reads TGTGCCAGCAGTGTCCCCGGAGGGTTGAGCAATCAGCCCCAGCATTTT. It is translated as CASSVPGGLSNQPQHF.

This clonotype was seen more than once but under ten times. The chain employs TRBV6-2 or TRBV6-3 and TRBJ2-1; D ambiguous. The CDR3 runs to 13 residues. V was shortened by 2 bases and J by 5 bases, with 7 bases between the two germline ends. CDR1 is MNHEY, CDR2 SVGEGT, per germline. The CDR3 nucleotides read TGTGCCAGCAGTTACGTTTTGAACAATGAGCAGTTCTTC. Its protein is CASSYVLNNEQFF.

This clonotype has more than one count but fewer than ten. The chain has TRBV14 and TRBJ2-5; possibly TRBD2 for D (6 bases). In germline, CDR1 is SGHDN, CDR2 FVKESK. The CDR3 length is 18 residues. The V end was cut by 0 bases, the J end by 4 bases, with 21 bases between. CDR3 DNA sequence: TGTGCCAGCAGCCAAGATGCGACGGTTTTGTATAGCGGAGAGACCCAGTACTTC. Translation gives CASSQDATVLYSGETQYF.

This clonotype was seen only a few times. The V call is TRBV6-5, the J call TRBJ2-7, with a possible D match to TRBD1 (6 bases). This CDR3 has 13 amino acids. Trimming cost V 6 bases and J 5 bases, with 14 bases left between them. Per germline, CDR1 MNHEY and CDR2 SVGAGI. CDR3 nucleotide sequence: TGTGCCAGCAGCGACGGACAGATCAACGAGCAGTACTTC. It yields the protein CASSDGQINEQYF.

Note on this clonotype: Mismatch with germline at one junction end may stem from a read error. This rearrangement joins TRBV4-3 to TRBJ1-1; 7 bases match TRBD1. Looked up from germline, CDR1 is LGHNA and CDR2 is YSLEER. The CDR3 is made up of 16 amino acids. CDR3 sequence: CTSSPSSTGRYTEAFF. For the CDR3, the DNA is TGCACCAGCAGCCCGTCATCGACAGGGAGGTACACTGAAGCTTTCTTT.